A selection of T cell receptor beta chains follows, all from one sample in a study of blood T cell repertoires in COVID-19. Profiled with immunoSEQ multiplex PCR; TCRdb holds only in-frame clones, not every one. The sample records just over 300,000 clones, approximately 89% being singletons. The sample comprised PBMCs or T cells enriched from blood (not recorded which). The receptors were gathered from a woman aged 40 to 50 who had recovered from COVID-19. The CDR3 runs from the conserved cysteine through the conserved F or W. D genes are given only for firm matches. Some rows have no size entry. The others give once, few or many, or a class for an expanded clone.

CDR3 DNA: TGTGCCAGCAGTTTGGGGGGGCCAGGCACTGAAGCTTTCTTT; CDR3 protein: CASSLGGPGTEAFF; D gene: .; clone size: .; J gene: TRBJ1-1; V gene: TRBV27
CDR3 DNA: TGTGCCAGCAGCATCAGGGGTTTAGACACTGAAGCTTTCTTT; CDR3 protein: CASSIRGLDTEAFF; D gene: .; clone size: .; J gene: TRBJ1-1; V gene: TRBV9
CDR3 DNA: TGTGCCACCAGTGATCGACAGGGTTCACCCCTCCACTTT; CDR3 protein: CATSDRQGSPLHF; D gene: TRBD1; clone size: .; J gene: TRBJ1-6; V gene: TRBV24-1
CDR3 DNA: TGTGCCAGCAGGACAGGGGACTACGAGCAGTACTTC; CDR3 protein: CASRTGDYEQYF; D gene: TRBD1; clone size: .; J gene: TRBJ2-7; V gene: TRBV28
CDR3 DNA: TGTGCCACCAGCGTATCACTAGTTCAAGAGACCCAGTACTTC; CDR3 protein: CATSVSLVQETQYF; D gene: .; clone size: .; J gene: TRBJ2-5; V gene: TRBV15
CDR3 DNA: TGTGCCAGCAGCGTAGCAGGGGCAAAGGGCCAAGAGACCCAGTACTTC; CDR3 protein: CASSVAGAKGQETQYF; D gene: .; clone size: .; J gene: TRBJ2-5; V gene: TRBV9
CDR3 DNA: TGTGCCAGCAGTGGGGACAGCAACACCGGGGAGCTGTTTTTT; CDR3 protein: CASSGDSNTGELFF; D gene: TRBD1; clone size: .; J gene: TRBJ2-2; V gene: TRBV25-1
CDR3 DNA: TGTGCCACCAGTGATAGTGACAGGGGTACGTACCAAGAGACCCAGTACTTC; CDR3 protein: CATSDSDRGTYQETQYF; D gene: TRBD1; clone size: .; J gene: TRBJ2-5; V gene: TRBV24-1
CDR3 DNA: TGTGCCAGCAGCCCCGTAGCGGGCTCTCCCTACAATGAGCAGTTCTTC; CDR3 protein: CASSPVAGSPYNEQFF; D gene: TRBD2; clone size: .; J gene: TRBJ2-1; V gene: TRBV4-2
CDR3 DNA: TGTGCCAGCAGCGTATCTAGCGGTCCCAACACCGGGGAGCTGTTTTTT; CDR3 protein: CASSVSSGPNTGELFF; D gene: TRBD2; clone size: .; J gene: TRBJ2-2; V gene: TRBV9
CDR3 DNA: TGTGCTAGCAGCGACCGGGACAGGGACTACAATGAGCAGTTCTTC; CDR3 protein: CASSDRDRDYNEQFF; D gene: TRBD1; clone size: .; J gene: TRBJ2-1; V gene: TRBV7-7
CDR3 DNA: TGTGCCAGCAGCTTGGGACAGAACTACAATGAGCAGTTCTTC; CDR3 protein: CASSLGQNYNEQFF; D gene: TRBD1; clone size: .; J gene: TRBJ2-1; V gene: TRBV11-2
CDR3 DNA: TGCGCCAGCAGCCAGGGGACTAGCGGGGGACCCGGGGAGCTGTTTTTT; CDR3 protein: CASSQGTSGGPGELFF; D gene: TRBD2; clone size: once; J gene: TRBJ2-2; V gene: TRBV5-1
CDR3 DNA: TGCAGTGCCCCGTTGAACACTGAAGCTTTCTTT; CDR3 protein: CSAPLNTEAFF; D gene: .; clone size: .; J gene: TRBJ1-1; V gene: TRBV20-1
CDR3 DNA: TGCGCCAGCAGTGAGTCAGGGGAGGAAAGCGAGCAGTACTTC; CDR3 protein: CASSESGEESEQYF; D gene: .; clone size: .; J gene: TRBJ2-7; V gene: TRBV10-1
CDR3 DNA: TGTGCCACCGGATGGGGGGGACAGAACACTGAAGCTTTCTTT; CDR3 protein: CATGWGGQNTEAFF; D gene: .; clone size: .; J gene: TRBJ1-1; V gene: TRBV19
CDR3 DNA: TGTGCCAGCAGCGCTCATTACAGGGCCCATTTCTATGGCTACACCTTC; CDR3 protein: CASSAHYRAHFYGYTF; D gene: .; clone size: .; J gene: TRBJ1-2; V gene: TRBV9
CDR3 DNA: TGTGCCAGCAGCTTCAGACTCTACGAGCAGTACTTC; CDR3 protein: CASSFRLYEQYF; D gene: .; clone size: .; J gene: TRBJ2-7; V gene: TRBV13
CDR3 DNA: TGTGCCACCAGTGATTCCAGTCAGCTGTTTTTT; CDR3 protein: CATSDSSQLFF; D gene: .; clone size: few; J gene: TRBJ2-2; V gene: TRBV24-1
CDR3 DNA: TGTGCCAGCACCTGGGGCGGTGAGCAGTTCTTC; CDR3 protein: CASTWGGEQFF; D gene: .; clone size: .; J gene: TRBJ2-1; V gene: TRBV6-5
CDR3 DNA: TGTGCCATCAGTCTCGACAGCTCGAACACTGAAGCTTTCTTT; CDR3 protein: CAISLDSSNTEAFF; D gene: .; clone size: .; J gene: TRBJ1-1; V gene: TRBV10-3
CDR3 DNA: TGTGCCAGCAGCCAAGACCCAGGGCATGACGCAACTGTGCAGTACTTC; CDR3 protein: CASSQDPGHDATVQYF; D gene: .; clone size: once; J gene: TRBJ2-7; V gene: TRBV3-1/TRBV3-2
CDR3 DNA: TGTGCCAGCAGCCCGGACAGGGGGCCATGGTCTAGTGGCTACACCTTC; CDR3 protein: CASSPDRGPWSSGYTF; D gene: TRBD1; clone size: few; J gene: TRBJ1-2; V gene: TRBV6-6
CDR3 DNA: TGTGCCAGCAGCCCGGAGACTCATAGCAATCAGCCCCAGCATTTT; CDR3 protein: CASSPETHSNQPQHF; D gene: .; clone size: .; J gene: TRBJ1-5; V gene: TRBV7-8
CDR3 DNA: TGTGCCAGCAGTGAAGGGGTCGGGACTGAAGCTTTCTTT; CDR3 protein: CASSEGVGTEAFF; D gene: .; clone size: .; J gene: TRBJ1-1; V gene: TRBV2
CDR3 DNA: TGTGCCAGCAGTGTGACAGGGGAAACGGGAGGCTACACCTTC; CDR3 protein: CASSVTGETGGYTF; D gene: TRBD1; clone size: once; J gene: TRBJ1-2; V gene: TRBV7-2
CDR3 DNA: TGTGCCAGCAGCCCAAGACAGGGTGGCTACACCTTC; CDR3 protein: CASSPRQGGYTF; D gene: TRBD1; clone size: .; J gene: TRBJ1-2; V gene: TRBV7-9
CDR3 DNA: TGTGCCAGCAGCTTGGGACTAGCGGGGTCTCGAGAGCAGTTCTTC; CDR3 protein: CASSLGLAGSREQFF; D gene: TRBD2; clone size: .; J gene: TRBJ2-1; V gene: TRBV5-8
CDR3 DNA: TGTGCCACCAACAATTTGGGGAGGGCCTCCTACAATGAGCAGTTCTTC; CDR3 protein: CATNNLGRASYNEQFF; D gene: TRBD2; clone size: .; J gene: TRBJ2-1; V gene: TRBV24-1
CDR3 DNA: TGTGCCAGCAGCTTCTTATTTTCGAACACCGGGGAGCTGTTTTTT; CDR3 protein: CASSFLFSNTGELFF; D gene: .; clone size: .; J gene: TRBJ2-2; V gene: TRBV11-2
CDR3 DNA: TGTGCCAGCAGTCCTCGACAGGGGGGCTACGAGCAGTACTTC; CDR3 protein: CASSPRQGGYEQYF; D gene: TRBD1; clone size: .; J gene: TRBJ2-7; V gene: TRBV27
CDR3 DNA: TGTGCCAGCAGCCTTGTTGACGGCGGCTCCTACGAGCAGTACTTC; CDR3 protein: CASSLVDGGSYEQYF; D gene: .; clone size: .; J gene: TRBJ2-7; V gene: TRBV7-8
CDR3 DNA: TGTGCCAGCAGCCCTACAGGGATCTCCTACGAGCAGTACTTC; CDR3 protein: CASSPTGISYEQYF; D gene: .; clone size: .; J gene: TRBJ2-7; V gene: TRBV9
CDR3 DNA: TGTGCCAGTACCCTGGTGGCAGGGGCTCACGAGCAGTACTTC; CDR3 protein: CASTLVAGAHEQYF; D gene: .; clone size: .; J gene: TRBJ2-7; V gene: TRBV19
CDR3 DNA: TGCGCCAGCAGCTTGAAGACAGATACGTATGGCTACACCTTC; CDR3 protein: CASSLKTDTYGYTF; D gene: .; clone size: .; J gene: TRBJ1-2; V gene: TRBV5-1
CDR3 DNA: TGTGCCATCAGTGAGTCTGGTGGGGGAGGAACAGATACGCAGTATTTT; CDR3 protein: CAISESGGGGTDTQYF; D gene: .; clone size: once; J gene: TRBJ2-3; V gene: TRBV10-3
CDR3 DNA: TGTGCCAGTAGGTTCCAGGGTGGCAATCAGCCCCAGCATTTT; CDR3 protein: CASRFQGGNQPQHF; D gene: .; clone size: .; J gene: TRBJ1-5; V gene: TRBV19
CDR3 DNA: TGTGCCAGCAGCGCCCGGACAAGCACAGATACGCAGTATTTT; CDR3 protein: CASSARTSTDTQYF; D gene: .; clone size: .; J gene: TRBJ2-3; V gene: TRBV13
CDR3 DNA: TGCGCCAGCAGCCCCCGACTAGCGGGGTACACCACCTCGGGCACAGATACGCAGTATTTT; CDR3 protein: CASSPRLAGYTTSGTDTQYF; D gene: TRBD2; clone size: .; J gene: TRBJ2-3; V gene: TRBV4-3
CDR3 DNA: TGTGCCAGCAGCCGCGCCGGGGAGGGCAATGAGCAGTTCTTC; CDR3 protein: CASSRAGEGNEQFF; D gene: TRBD2; clone size: .; J gene: TRBJ2-1; V gene: TRBV4-2
CDR3 DNA: TGTGCCAGCAGTGAACTTAGGGGGAGTCAGCCCCAGCATTTT; CDR3 protein: CASSELRGSQPQHF; D gene: .; clone size: .; J gene: TRBJ1-5; V gene: TRBV2
CDR3 DNA: TGCAGCGCCTTGACAGCATCTGAAGCTTTCTTT; CDR3 protein: CSALTASEAFF; D gene: .; clone size: .; J gene: TRBJ1-1; V gene: TRBV29-1
CDR3 DNA: TGCGCCAGCGGGAACTTTTGGACAGAATCACCCCTCCACTTT; CDR3 protein: CASGNFWTESPLHF; D gene: .; clone size: .; J gene: TRBJ1-6; V gene: TRBV4-1
CDR3 DNA: TGTGCCAGCAGCTTAGCGGGTAGGCACAGGCAACTTTATTCACCCCTCCACTTT; CDR3 protein: CASSLAGRHRQLYSPLHF; D gene: .; clone size: .; J gene: TRBJ1-6; V gene: TRBV7-4
CDR3 DNA: TGTGCCAGCTCACCGAAACAGGGCCTGTCCTACAATGAGCAGTTCTTC; CDR3 protein: CASSPKQGLSYNEQFF; D gene: .; clone size: .; J gene: TRBJ2-1; V gene: TRBV18
CDR3 DNA: TGTGCCAGCTCACCACTTCTTTCTAGCGGGAGCAACCGGGACGAGCAGTACTTC; CDR3 protein: CASSPLLSSGSNRDEQYF; D gene: TRBD2; clone size: .; J gene: TRBJ2-7; V gene: TRBV18